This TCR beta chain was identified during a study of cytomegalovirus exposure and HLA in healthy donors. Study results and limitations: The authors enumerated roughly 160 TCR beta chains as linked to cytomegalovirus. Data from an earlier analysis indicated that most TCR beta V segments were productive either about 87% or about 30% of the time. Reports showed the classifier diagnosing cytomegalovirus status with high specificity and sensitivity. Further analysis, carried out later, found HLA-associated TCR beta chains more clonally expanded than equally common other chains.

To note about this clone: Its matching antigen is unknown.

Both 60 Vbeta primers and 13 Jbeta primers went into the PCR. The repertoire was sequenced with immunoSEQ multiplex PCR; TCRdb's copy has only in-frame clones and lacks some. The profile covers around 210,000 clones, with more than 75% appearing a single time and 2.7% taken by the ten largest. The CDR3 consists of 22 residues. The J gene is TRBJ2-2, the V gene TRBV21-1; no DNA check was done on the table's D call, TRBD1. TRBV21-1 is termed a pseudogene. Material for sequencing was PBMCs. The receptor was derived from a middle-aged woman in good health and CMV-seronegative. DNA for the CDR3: TGTGCCAGCAGCAAAGACCGGAAACAGGACCTTCCATTTTTTCCTTACACCGGGGAGCTGTTTTTT. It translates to CASSKDRKQDLPFFPYTGELFF.